This entry lists 4 T cell receptor beta chains sequenced from one sample in a study of T cells in Graves' hyperthyroidism and ophthalmopathy. Amplification targeted TCR beta CDR3 regions from RNA transcripts. With the HTBI primer set, the TCR CDR3 went through a first round of RT-PCR. TCRdb analysed the multiplex PCR reads with MiXCR anew, one entry per CDR3 protein. Among 750,000 to 950,000 distinct CDR3 sequences listed, over 35% were seen once. The material sequenced was blood. All receptors come from a man aged 18 to 29 with Graves' hyperthyroidism.

The chain links TRBV11-2 to TRBJ2-5, with 9 bases aligning to TRBD2. V lost 5 bases and J lost 0; bases outside the gene matches: 7. This CDR3 contains 16 residues. Germline V gene data show CDR1 as SGHAT and CDR2 as FQNNGV. Here the CDR3 DNA reads TGTGCCAGCAGCCCCCGACTAGCGGCTAACCAAGAGACCCAGTACTTC. Translating it yields CASSPRLAANQETQYF.

This clonotype was counted ten times or more. This chain links TRBV7-9 with TRBJ1-4, with D possibly being TRBD1 (5 bases). Germline V gene data show CDR1 as SEHNR and CDR2 as FQNEAQ (reference sequence). This CDR3 has 15 residues. The V end lost 3 bases, the J end lost 3 bases, and 11 bases lay between the germline ends. CDR3 nucleotide sequence: TGTGCCAGCAGCTTTCCCGGGACCGCTAATGAAAAACTGTTTTTT. Protein: CASSFPGTANEKLFF.

The V and J genes are TRBV9 and TRBJ2-5; possibly TRBD1 for D (5 bases). Germline V gene lookup returns CDR1 SGDLS and CDR2 YYNGEE. The CDR3 is made up of 15 amino acids. Trimming took off 0 bases at V and 5 bases at J, with 14 bases between the two ends. As DNA, the CDR3 is TGTGCCAGCAGCGTAGATGGGGCGGTTGGCGAGACCCAGTACTTC. It translates to CASSVDGAVGETQYF.

The chain links TRBV29-1 to TRBJ2-7, with D perhaps TRBD1 (6 bases). The CDR3 runs to 12 residues. Germline V gene data show CDR1 as SQVTM and CDR2 as ANQGSEA. Deletions cut 3 bases from V and 6 bases from J, with 12 bases between. In nucleotides, the CDR3 is TGCAGCGTTGATGGGCAGGGGCGCGAGCAGTACTTC. Translating gives CSVDGQGREQYF.